Listed below are T cell receptor beta chains from one sample, sequenced in a study of shared clonotypes between healthy human individuals. Sequencing was performed with immunoSEQ multiplex PCR; in TCRdb, only in-frame clones are kept and a portion is missing. The sample contains over a million clones, roughly 96% of which appear only once. The source material was naive CD4+ T cells sorted from blood. These receptor sequences come from a man between 25 and 39 years old in good health. Both conserved end residues are part of each CDR3. D genes are given only for firm matches. Size is stated for part of the rows, as once, few or many counts, or as a class when the clone is expanded.

cdr3_nt: TGTGCCAGTAGCACGGACTGGGGAGAGACCCAGTACTTC; cdr3_aa: CASSTDWGETQYF; d_call: .; clone_size: .; cdr3_length: 13; j_call: TRBJ2-5; v_call: TRBV19
cdr3_nt: TGTGCCAGCAGTGATTTTACAGGGGCCCGCTCTGGAAACACCATATATTTT; cdr3_aa: CASSDFTGARSGNTIYF; d_call: TRBD1; clone_size: .; cdr3_length: 17; j_call: TRBJ1-3; v_call: TRBV25-1
cdr3_nt: TGTGCCACCAGCAGAGATGCGGGAGAAGAGACCCAGTACTTC; cdr3_aa: CATSRDAGEETQYF; d_call: TRBD2; clone_size: .; cdr3_length: 14; j_call: TRBJ2-5; v_call: TRBV15
cdr3_nt: TGTGCCACGGTTACAGGTCGTAGATATGAAAAACTGTTTTTT; cdr3_aa: CATVTGRRYEKLFF; d_call: .; clone_size: .; cdr3_length: 14; j_call: TRBJ1-4; v_call: TRBV28
cdr3_nt: TGCGCCAGCAGCGGGGGTCTAGCGCCCTCCTACAATGAGCAGTTCTTC; cdr3_aa: CASSGGLAPSYNEQFF; d_call: .; clone_size: .; cdr3_length: 16; j_call: TRBJ2-1; v_call: TRBV5-1
cdr3_nt: TGTGCCAGCAGTTACTCCCAGATACCCTATGGCTACACCTTC; cdr3_aa: CASSYSQIPYGYTF; d_call: .; clone_size: .; cdr3_length: 14; j_call: TRBJ1-2; v_call: TRBV6-5
cdr3_nt: TGTGCCAGCCGGGACAATGTGGACTACGAGCAGTACTTC; cdr3_aa: CASRDNVDYEQYF; d_call: .; clone_size: .; cdr3_length: 13; j_call: TRBJ2-7; v_call: TRBV6-6
cdr3_nt: TGTGCCAGCAGATTCATAACAGAGACCCAGTACTTC; cdr3_aa: CASRFITETQYF; d_call: .; clone_size: .; cdr3_length: 12; j_call: TRBJ2-5; v_call: TRBV7-2
cdr3_nt: TGTGCCAGCACCCTTCGAGGGGGTGCCTACGAGCAGTACTTC; cdr3_aa: CASTLRGGAYEQYF; d_call: .; clone_size: .; cdr3_length: 14; j_call: TRBJ2-7; v_call: TRBV6-1
cdr3_nt: TGTGCCAGCAGCTTCGGACCGGGGTGGGGCGGATTTACGAACACTGAAGCTTTCTTT; cdr3_aa: CASSFGPGWGGFTNTEAFF; d_call: .; clone_size: .; cdr3_length: 19; j_call: TRBJ1-1; v_call: TRBV7-9
cdr3_nt: TGTGCCAGCGCAAAGTTCAGGGACTATGGCTACACCTTC; cdr3_aa: CASAKFRDYGYTF; d_call: .; clone_size: .; cdr3_length: 13; j_call: TRBJ1-2; v_call: TRBV9
cdr3_nt: TGTGCCAGCAGCTTGGGTCTCGGACGGTCGTACGAGCAGTACTTC; cdr3_aa: CASSLGLGRSYEQYF; d_call: .; clone_size: .; cdr3_length: 15; j_call: TRBJ2-7; v_call: TRBV11-2
cdr3_nt: TGTGCCAGCTCACCATTAACGGCTAGCACAGATACGCAGTATTTT; cdr3_aa: CASSPLTASTDTQYF; d_call: .; clone_size: .; cdr3_length: 15; j_call: TRBJ2-3; v_call: TRBV18
cdr3_nt: TGTGCCAGCAGCTTAGGGCTGGCGCGAACCGGGGAGCTGTTTTTT; cdr3_aa: CASSLGLARTGELFF; d_call: .; clone_size: .; cdr3_length: 15; j_call: TRBJ2-2; v_call: TRBV11-2
cdr3_nt: TGCGCCAGCAGCTTGTCTGGGCCCAGCAACCGCTACAATGAGCAGTTCTTC; cdr3_aa: CASSLSGPSNRYNEQFF; d_call: .; clone_size: .; cdr3_length: 17; j_call: TRBJ2-1; v_call: TRBV5-1
cdr3_nt: TGTGCCAGCAGATCCCCCCCGCAGGGTAACTATGGCTACACCTTC; cdr3_aa: CASRSPPQGNYGYTF; d_call: .; clone_size: .; cdr3_length: 15; j_call: TRBJ1-2; v_call: TRBV28
cdr3_nt: TGTGCCAGCAGCTTGTGGCACAGGGAAAATACAGATACGCAGTATTTT; cdr3_aa: CASSLWHRENTDTQYF; d_call: .; clone_size: .; cdr3_length: 16; j_call: TRBJ2-3; v_call: TRBV5-4
cdr3_nt: TGTGCCAGCAGCTTAGCGGGAGCGGTTGGTGAGCAGTTCTTC; cdr3_aa: CASSLAGAVGEQFF; d_call: .; clone_size: .; cdr3_length: 14; j_call: TRBJ2-1; v_call: TRBV7-9
cdr3_nt: TGTGCCAGCAGTCGACCCCGCCCACAGGGGGTTGAGCAGTTCTTC; cdr3_aa: CASSRPRPQGVEQFF; d_call: TRBD1; clone_size: .; cdr3_length: 15; j_call: TRBJ2-1; v_call: TRBV28
cdr3_nt: TGTGCCAGCAGTATCCGCAGCAGCACAGATACGCAGTATTTT; cdr3_aa: CASSIRSSTDTQYF; d_call: .; clone_size: .; cdr3_length: 14; j_call: TRBJ2-3; v_call: TRBV27
cdr3_nt: TGTGCCACCAGCAGGGCAGGGACCATTTTCCAGCCCCAGCATTTT; cdr3_aa: CATSRAGTIFQPQHF; d_call: .; clone_size: .; cdr3_length: 15; j_call: TRBJ1-5; v_call: TRBV15
cdr3_nt: TGTGCCAGCAGCGCCTCCTCCCGCACAGATACGCAGTATTTT; cdr3_aa: CASSASSRTDTQYF; d_call: .; clone_size: once; cdr3_length: 14; j_call: TRBJ2-3; v_call: TRBV9